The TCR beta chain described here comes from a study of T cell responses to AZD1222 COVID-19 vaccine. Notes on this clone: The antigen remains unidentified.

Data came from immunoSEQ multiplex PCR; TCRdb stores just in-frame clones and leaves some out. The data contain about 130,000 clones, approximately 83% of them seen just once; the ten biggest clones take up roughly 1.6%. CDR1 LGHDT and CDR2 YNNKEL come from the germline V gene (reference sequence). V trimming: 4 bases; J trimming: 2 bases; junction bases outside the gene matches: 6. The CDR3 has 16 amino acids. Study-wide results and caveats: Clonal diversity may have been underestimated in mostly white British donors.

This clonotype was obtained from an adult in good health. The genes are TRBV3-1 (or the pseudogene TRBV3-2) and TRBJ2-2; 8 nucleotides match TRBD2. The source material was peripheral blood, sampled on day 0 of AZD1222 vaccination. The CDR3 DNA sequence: TGTGCCAGCAGCCGGGAGCGGGGGCTTAACACCGGGGAGCTGTTTTTT. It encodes CASSRERGLNTGELFF.